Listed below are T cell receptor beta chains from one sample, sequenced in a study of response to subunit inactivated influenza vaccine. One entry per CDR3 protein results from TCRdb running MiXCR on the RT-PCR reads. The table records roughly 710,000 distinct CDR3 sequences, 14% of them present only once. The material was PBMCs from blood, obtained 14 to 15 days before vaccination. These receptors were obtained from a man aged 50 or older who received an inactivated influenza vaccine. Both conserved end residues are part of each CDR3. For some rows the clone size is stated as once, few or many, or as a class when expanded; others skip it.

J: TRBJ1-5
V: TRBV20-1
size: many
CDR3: CSATERRDQPQHF

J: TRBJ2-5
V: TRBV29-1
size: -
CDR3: CSADPGRRRGREETQYF

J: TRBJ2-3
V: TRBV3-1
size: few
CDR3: CASSQDPGDTDTQYF

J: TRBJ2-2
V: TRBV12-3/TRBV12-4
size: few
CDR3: CASSGQGVVGGELFF

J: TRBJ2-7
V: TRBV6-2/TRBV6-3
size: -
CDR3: CASRNRDWNEQYF

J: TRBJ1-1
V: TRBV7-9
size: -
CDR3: CASSLGFYTEAFF

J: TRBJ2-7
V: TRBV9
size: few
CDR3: CASSVGLAGNGEQYF

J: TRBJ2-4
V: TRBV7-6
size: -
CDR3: CASSQGQGAQNIQYF

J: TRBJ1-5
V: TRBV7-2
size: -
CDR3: CASSLGYRGGAEPQHF

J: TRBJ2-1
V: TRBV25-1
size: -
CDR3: CASSADRNEQFF

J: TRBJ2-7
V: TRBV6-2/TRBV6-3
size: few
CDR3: CASSYPRDRDSYEQYF

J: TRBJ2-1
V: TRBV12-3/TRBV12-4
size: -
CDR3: CASSRDTVDEQFF

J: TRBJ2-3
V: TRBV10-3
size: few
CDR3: CAISPVTGGHGDTQYF

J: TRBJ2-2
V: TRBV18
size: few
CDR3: CASSPPPPRELFF

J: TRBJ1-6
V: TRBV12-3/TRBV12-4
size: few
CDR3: CASSFSGANSPLHF

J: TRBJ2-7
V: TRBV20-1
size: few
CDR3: CSANDRGLSYEQYF

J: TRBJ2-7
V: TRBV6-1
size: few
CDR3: CASSPGSSGAYEQYF

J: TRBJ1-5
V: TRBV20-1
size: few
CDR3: CSARGGSLNQPQHF

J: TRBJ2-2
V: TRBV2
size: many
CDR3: CAGTGGLTNTGELFF

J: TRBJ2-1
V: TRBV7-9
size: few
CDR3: CASSSGNAFRANEQFF

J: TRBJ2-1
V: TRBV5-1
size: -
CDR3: CASSFTGQEYNEQFF

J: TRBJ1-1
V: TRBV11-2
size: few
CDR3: CASRPGAGGTEAFF

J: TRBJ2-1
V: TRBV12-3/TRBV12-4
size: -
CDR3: CASSVGLAGNEQFF

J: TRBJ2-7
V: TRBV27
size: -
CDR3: CASSVDGRSSYEQYF

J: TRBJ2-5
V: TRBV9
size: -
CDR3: CASSAEGQLNRETQYF

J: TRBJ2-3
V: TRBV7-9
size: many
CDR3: CASSSRSGRVSDTQYF

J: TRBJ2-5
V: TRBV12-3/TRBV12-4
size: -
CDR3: CASSFFPRQGVKTQYF

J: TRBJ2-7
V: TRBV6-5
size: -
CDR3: CASSYGGETNEQYF

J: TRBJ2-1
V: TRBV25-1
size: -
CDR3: CASSVGGFYNEQFF

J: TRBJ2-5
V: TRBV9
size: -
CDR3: CASSGALRGPETQYF

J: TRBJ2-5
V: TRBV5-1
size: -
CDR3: CASSPQGGQETQYF

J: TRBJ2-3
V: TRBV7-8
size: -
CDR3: CASSLVREFLRAADTQYF

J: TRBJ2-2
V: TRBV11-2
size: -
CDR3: CASSLDWVLAGELFF

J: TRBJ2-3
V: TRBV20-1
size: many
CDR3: CSARLVSTDTQYF

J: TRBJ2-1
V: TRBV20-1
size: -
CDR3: CSAGAGATYNEQFF

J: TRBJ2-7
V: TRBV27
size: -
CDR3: CASSLSSGAAYEQYF

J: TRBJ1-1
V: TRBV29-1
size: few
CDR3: CSAAGQRRNTEAFF

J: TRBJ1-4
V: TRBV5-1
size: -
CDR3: CASSPRGFREKLFF

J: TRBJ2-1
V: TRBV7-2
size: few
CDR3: CASSVLAGEGPYEQFF

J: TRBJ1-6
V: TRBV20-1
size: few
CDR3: CSARYRGLYNSPLHF

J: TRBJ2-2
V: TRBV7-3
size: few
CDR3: CASTKTSGKLTGELFF

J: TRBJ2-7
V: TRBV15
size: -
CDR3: CATSRKAGVSYEQYF